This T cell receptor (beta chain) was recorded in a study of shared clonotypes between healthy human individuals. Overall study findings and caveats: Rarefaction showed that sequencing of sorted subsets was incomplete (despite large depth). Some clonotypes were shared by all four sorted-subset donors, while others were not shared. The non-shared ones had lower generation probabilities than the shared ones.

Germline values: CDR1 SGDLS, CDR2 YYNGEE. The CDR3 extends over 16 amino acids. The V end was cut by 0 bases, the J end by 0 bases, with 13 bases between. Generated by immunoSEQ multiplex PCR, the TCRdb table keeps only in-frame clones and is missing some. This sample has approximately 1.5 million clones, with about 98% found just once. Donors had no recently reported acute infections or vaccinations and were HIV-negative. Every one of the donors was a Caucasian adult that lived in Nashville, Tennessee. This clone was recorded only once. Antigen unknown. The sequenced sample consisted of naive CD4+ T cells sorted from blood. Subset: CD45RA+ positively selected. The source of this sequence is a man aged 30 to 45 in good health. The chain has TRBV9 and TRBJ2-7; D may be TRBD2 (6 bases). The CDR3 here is CASSVGVGGSSYEQYF. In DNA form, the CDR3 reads TGTGCCAGCAGCGTAGGGGTCGGGGGTAGCTCCTACGAGCAGTACTTC. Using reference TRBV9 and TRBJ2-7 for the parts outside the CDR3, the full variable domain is DSGVTQTPKHLITATGQRVTLRCSPRSGDLSVYWYQQSLDQGLQFLIQYYNGEERAKGNILERFSAQQFPDLHSELNLSSLELGDSALYFCASSVGVGGSSYEQYFGPGTRLTVT.